This T cell receptor (beta chain) stems from a study of metastatic and nonmetastatic thyroid tumors. Study overall: Repertoire comparisons spanned blood and tumor or nodule tissue from malignant and benign thyroid patients.

TCRdb re-analyzed the PCR reads through MiXCR. The table includes fewer than 35,000 clones, roughly 15% detected once. Prior to thyroid surgery, none of the patients had received any treatment. The source of this sequence is a male donor with papillary thyroid cancer or a benign thyroid nodule (not recorded which). Some clones in this sample may be carry-over from other donors' samples. Sequenced input: blood.

The CDR3 loop is CSARSFTGGLSGELFF. In DNA form, the CDR3 reads TGCAGTGCTAGAAGCTTTACAGGGGGATTAAGCGGGGAGCTGTTTTTT. The chain has TRBV20-1 and TRBJ2-2; 8 bases match TRBD1. CDR3 size: 16 residues. Germline CDR1 and CDR2: DFQATT and SNEGSKA (reference sequence). Trimming removed 2 bases from V and 7 bases from J; junction bases left unmatched: 12.